A selection of T cell receptor beta chains follows, all from one sample in a study of blood T cell repertoires in COVID-19. Generated by immunoSEQ multiplex PCR, the TCRdb table keeps only in-frame clones and is missing some. The sample includes hundreds of thousands of clones, 90% seen only once; the top ten take 1.7%. Sequencing used PBMCs or T cells enriched from blood (not recorded which). These receptors originate from a woman aged 18-35 years with acute COVID-19. The conserved cysteine and the conserved F or W are not part of the CDR3 here.

>TRBV30
AWKEVGEAF
>TRBV18
ASSPIRQGSEQF
>TRBV18
ASSPLGPASEQY
>TRBV6-2/TRBV6-3
ASSYQSPSGFTGELF
>TRBV9
ASSEWGEGDTQY
>TRBV6-1
ATSGLLLKSQY
>TRBV28
ASSRDRNYGYT
>TRBV7-8
ASSLWSGVSAKNIQY
>TRBV18
ASSLPPGTGDGYT
>TRBV5-1
ASSLGRLARETQY
>TRBV30
AWSVQGNSPLH
>TRBV5-4
ASSNPGGSYLTGELF
>TRBV5-6
ASSLRGGGNQPQH
>TRBV5-6
ASSLGALTEQF
>TRBV5-6
ASSRTGQGVGEKLF
>TRBV6-1
ASSVPGQANTDTQY
>TRBV7-3
ASSLNGGLGNTIY
>TRBV13
ASSSTGKQF
>TRBV19
ASSRTGTYNEQF
>TRBV7-2
ASSLGISGNTIY
>TRBV4-3
ASSQDTRVTTNEKLF
>TRBV30
AWSVRSGGGYMNTEAF
>TRBV4-1
ASSQGWGDNQPQH
>TRBV6-4
ASSDSGGYNEQF
>TRBV27
ASSPDRGTEAF
>TRBV7-2
ASSLRLAGGPGELF
>TRBV5-4
ASSYARVENGYT
>TRBV5-1
ASSGQNNSPLH
>TRBV12-3/TRBV12-4
ASSEHTGEAF
>TRBV7-2
ASSFRGLASYEQY
>TRBV9
ASSVGAPGEKLF
>TRBV7-7
ASSPRTGTSATDTQY
>TRBV6-2/TRBV6-3
ASSYTRTSGSHEQY
>TRBV27
ASSRGASEQY
>TRBV19
ASTPSTVRHTEKLF
>TRBV6-5
ASNLAADTQY
>TRBV7-9
ASSQPGQGTMNTEAF
>TRBV6-4
ASSDRRGSGANVLT
>TRBV25-1
ASSQGYEQY
>TRBV6-5
ASSYSKLAPTYEQY
>TRBV7-9
ASSFGQGNEKLF
>TRBV27
ASSPTGTGYNEQF
>TRBV19
ASSPPQARYGYT
>TRBV5-1
ASRLGTGVGYT
>TRBV2
ASSPGTGFSFLNAEAF
>TRBV11-3
ASSLGAGRETQY
>TRBV20-1
SASHHEQY
>TRBV30
AWRKTSGRGTDTQY
>TRBV3-1/TRBV3-2
ASSQVTVRLAGVDTQY
>TRBV28
ASSPPTGYTGELF
>TRBV13
ASSAGLSFYGYT